Below are 28 T cell receptor beta chains sequenced from a single sample in a study of response to subunit inactivated influenza vaccine. TCRdb passed the RT-PCR reads through MiXCR, listing each CDR3 protein once. The data hold around 750,000 distinct CDR3 sequences, with 21% observed a single time. Sequenced material: PBMCs from blood, taken 4 to 6 days after vaccination. These receptors were collected from a man between 50 and 59 years old who received an inactivated influenza vaccine.

This chain uses TRBV29-1 with TRBJ2-1; TRBD2 matches 8 bases. The CDR3 contains 16 residues. CDR1 is SQVTM, CDR2 ANQGSEA, per germline. Germline trimming cut 0 bases from V and 4 bases from J; bases unmatched to any gene: 8. CDR3 nucleotides: TGCAGCGTTGAAGATCACGAGCGGGAGAAGTACAATGAGCAGTTCTTC. This sequence encodes CSVEDHEREKYNEQFF.

This clonotype was picked up many times. The rearrangement joins TRBV7-9 to TRBJ1-1, with D uncertain. Trimming stripped 1 base from V and 3 bases from J, with 3 bases between. CDR3 size: 12 residues. Germline-derived CDR1 and CDR2 are SEHNR and FQNEAQ (reference sequence). In DNA form, the CDR3 reads TGTGCCAGCAGCTTAGTGGACACTGAAGCTTTCTTT. It specifies CASSLVDTEAFF.

The chain is built from TRBV18 and TRBJ1-6; 7 nucleotides line up with TRBD1. The CDR3 consists of 15 residues. V was pared by 3 bases and J by 7 bases, with 6 bases of the junction left unmatched. CDR1 and CDR2 from the germline V gene are KGHSH and LQKENI. The CDR3 sequence: CASSPTGQRNSPLHF. The CDR3 region has the DNA TGTGCCAGCTCACCTACGGGACAGAGGAATTCACCCCTCCACTTT. The full variable domain, in which reference TRBV18 and TRBJ1-6 provide the parts outside the CDR3, is NAGVMQNPRHLVRRRGQEARLRCSPMKGHSHVYWYRQLPEEGLKFMVYLQKENIIDESGMPKERFSAEFPKEGPSILRIQQVVRGDSAAYFCASSPTGQRNSPLHFGNGTRLTVT.

The V and J genes are TRBV21-1 and TRBJ2-1; TRBD2 reflects the table's D call only, with no check against the DNA. TRBV21-1 is classified as a pseudogene. This CDR3 contains 17 residues. CDR3 loop: CASSTDRLAGVLNEQFF. CDR3 in DNA: TGTGCCAGCAGCACCGACCGACTAGCGGGAGTGTTGAATGAGCAGTTCTTC.

This clonotype has just a few counts. The chain links TRBV29-1 to TRBJ2-7, with D possibly matching TRBD1 (8 bases). The length of the CDR3 is 14 residues. V gave up 7 bases and J gave up 7 bases, with 23 bases separating them. CDR1 and CDR2 (germline): SQVTM, ANQGSEA. This chain's CDR3 is CSGATGGATREQYF. CDR3 sequence (DNA): TGCAGCGGCGCCACAGGGGGGGCTACTCGGGAGCAGTACTTC.

This clonotype was detected only a few times. CDR3 in amino acids: CAWSVVSGNTGELFF. In DNA form, the CDR3 reads TGTGCCTGGAGTGTTGTTAGCGGGAACACCGGGGAGCTGTTTTTT. The rearrangement links TRBV30 to TRBJ2-2; tentatively, D is TRBD2 (6 bases). V was cut by 0 bases and J by 1 base, with 9 bases left in between. Germline V gives CDR1 GTSNPN, CDR2 SVGIG (reference sequence). CDR3 length: 15 amino acids.

The sample holds a few counts of this clonotype. This chain joins TRBV5-1 and TRBJ2-1; unclear D gene. The CDR3 spans 15 residues. Deletions cut 0 bases from V and 2 bases from J, with 9 bases between. Germline-derived CDR1 and CDR2 are SGHRS and YFSETQ. CDR3 amino acids: CASSLGAFTYNEQFF. The CDR3 DNA reads TGCGCCAGCAGCTTGGGTGCGTTTACCTACAATGAGCAGTTCTTC.

This clonotype turned up a few times. The V gene is TRBV5-1, the J gene TRBJ1-6; 11 bases agree with TRBD1. The V segment lost 4 bases and the J segment 10 bases; nucleotides outside the gene matches: 16. The CDR3 sequence is 18 residues long. Germline V gene lookup returns CDR1 SGHRS and CDR2 YFSETQ. The CDR3 nucleotides read TGCGCCAGCAGCGGGGCCCGGACAGGGGGCTTCCTCCGCTCACCCCTCCACTTT. It encodes CASSGARTGGFLRSPLHF.

This clonotype was observed a few times. The chain is built from TRBV7-9 and TRBJ2-2; no clear D gene. Germline values: CDR1 SEHNR, CDR2 FQNEAQ (reference sequence). V was clipped by 5 bases and J by 6 bases, with 10 bases between them. The CDR3 has 13 amino acids. The CDR3 protein is CASSVIGPGELFF. The DNA of the CDR3 is TGTGCCAGCAGCGTCATAGGGCCCGGGGAGCTGTTTTTT.

Many counts were recorded for this clonotype. The V and J genes are TRBV20-1 and TRBJ1-6, with 7 bases aligning to TRBD1. Germline lookup yields CDR1 DFQATT and CDR2 SNEGSKA (reference sequence). Trimming at V came to 1 base and at J to 9 bases, leaving 9 bases not matched to a gene. The CDR3 has 15 residues. This CDR3 reads CSARGGRGLGSPLHF. CDR3 DNA: TGCAGTGCTAGAGGTGGAAGGGGGCTTGGTTCACCCCTCCACTTT.

This clonotype occurred a few times. The gene calls are TRBV7-2 and TRBJ2-7; D call uncertain. CDR1 and CDR2 (germline): SGHTA, FQGNSA. The CDR3 is made up of 16 amino acids. V was trimmed by 1 base and J by 6 bases, leaving 19 bases between them. The CDR3: CASSLGVGGSGIEQYF. CDR3 bases: TGTGCCAGCAGCTTAGGAGTCGGTGGTAGTGGCATCGAGCAGTACTTC. The full variable domain, with the rest looked up from reference TRBV7-2 and TRBJ2-7, is GAGVSQSPSNKVTEKGKDVELRCDPISGHTALYWYRQSLGQGLEFLIYFQGNSAPDKSGLPSDRFSAERTGGSVSTLTIQRTQQEDSAVYLCASSLGVGGSGIEQYFGPGTRLTVT.

V and J are TRBV10-3 and TRBJ2-5, with D tentatively TRBD1 (6 bases). This CDR3 spans 13 amino acids. V shed 4 bases and J shed 2 bases, with 8 bases lying between them. Looked up from germline, CDR1 is ENHRY and CDR2 is SYGVKD. CDR3 amino acids: CAISGQEQETQYF. The CDR3 coding sequence is TGTGCCATCAGTGGACAGGAACAAGAGACCCAGTACTTC.

This rearrangement joins TRBV5-8 to TRBJ1-2; TRBD1 is a possible D gene (6 bases). V lost 5 bases and J 4 bases, leaving 18 bases between the germline ends. This CDR3 comprises 15 residues. The germline V gene has CDR1 SGHTS and CDR2 YDEGEE. CDR3 DNA sequence: TGTGCCAGCAGTCAGGTGCCACCGGGGGCCTATGGCTACACCTTC. Encoded protein: CASSQVPPGAYGYTF.

The chain links TRBV2 to TRBJ2-3; D uncertain. The CDR3 is made up of 11 amino acids. V was pared by 11 bases and J by 6 bases, with 12 bases between. Germline V CDR1 and CDR2: SNHLY, FYNNEI. CDR3 sequence: CAGTYHDTQYF. The CDR3 DNA sequence: TGTGCCGGAACTTACCACGATACGCAGTATTTT.

CDR3 nucleotide sequence: TGCAGCGTTGAAGATCGGGCTCCGGGAGAGTCTAGGGAGACCCAGTACTTC. Protein sequence: CSVEDRAPGESRETQYF. The V call is TRBV29-1, the J call TRBJ2-5; D may be TRBD2 (6 bases). V lost 0 bases, J lost 5 bases, and 22 bases lay in between. Germline lookup yields CDR1 SQVTM and CDR2 ANQGSEA. The CDR3 has 17 amino acids.

The rearrangement joins TRBV5-1 to TRBJ2-3; 7 bases match TRBD2. Germline loops: CDR1 SGHRS, CDR2 YFSETQ. This CDR3 is built from 17 residues. The J segment lost 4 bases and the V segment lost 4 bases, leaving 15 bases of the junction unmatched. This CDR3 reads CASSRAWTSDRADTQYF. The CDR3 DNA reads TGCGCCAGCAGCCGTGCTTGGACTAGTGATCGCGCAGATACGCAGTATTTT.

This chain links TRBV3-1 with TRBJ2-5; no clear D gene. Trimming stripped 8 bases from V and 3 bases from J, with 10 bases between. The germline V gene has CDR1 LGHDT and CDR2 YNNKEL (reference sequence). The CDR3 totals 12 residues. CDR3 region: CASRRSEETQYF. The CDR3 coding sequence is TGTGCCAGCCGCCGGTCGGAAGAGACCCAGTACTTC.

The chain recombines TRBV5-1 with TRBJ2-7; D gene ambiguous. Germline V gives CDR1 SGHRS, CDR2 YFSETQ. The CDR3 covers 14 residues. V lost 1 base, J lost 3 bases, and 11 bases lay in between. The CDR3 protein is CASSLNGRYYEQYF. The CDR3 coding sequence is TGCGCCAGCAGCTTGAACGGACGGTACTACGAGCAGTACTTC.

This clonotype was detected only a few times. The chain joins TRBV6-5 to TRBJ2-5; 7 bases are a match to TRBD1. This CDR3 spans 16 amino acids. CDR1 is MNHEY, CDR2 SVGAGI, per germline. Unmatched junction bases numbered 9, after V lost 0 bases and J lost 5 bases. This chain's CDR3 is CASSYSYRGPQETQYF. As DNA, the CDR3 is TGTGCCAGCAGTTACTCCTACAGGGGCCCCCAGGAGACCCAGTACTTC.

The chain uses TRBV29-1 and TRBJ2-3; D is undetermined. V lost 5 bases and J 2 bases, leaving 14 bases between the germline ends. Germline V gene sequence: CDR1 SQVTM, CDR2 ANQGSEA. This CDR3 region has 14 residues. Here the CDR3 DNA reads TGCAGCGTTCTCTCTTACCAGGACACAGATACGCAGTATTTT. The encoded protein is CSVLSYQDTDTQYF.

The chain recombines TRBV12-3 or TRBV12-4 with TRBJ2-1; maybe TRBD2 (7 bases). CDR3 length: 16 amino acids. The V end was cut by 7 bases, the J end by 2 bases, with 18 bases between. The DNA for the CDR3 is TGTGCCAGCACCCCAGGGAGGGGGGGGGCCTACAATGAGCAGTTCTTC. Its protein product is CASTPGRGGAYNEQFF.

The rearrangement joins TRBV7-2 to TRBJ2-1; D might be TRBD2 (7 bases). The CDR3 sequence is 14 residues long. The germline V gene encodes CDR1 SGHTA and CDR2 FQGNSA. Trimming cost V 6 bases and J 8 bases, with 17 bases left between them. The CDR3 protein is CASSSFGGAYEQFF. In DNA form, the CDR3 reads TGTGCCAGCAGTTCTTTTGGGGGGGCGTATGAGCAGTTCTTC.

The chain combines TRBV6-1 with TRBJ2-1; 8 nucleotides line up with TRBD2. Germline V gene lookup returns CDR1 MNHNS and CDR2 SASEGT. The CDR3 has 15 residues. V lost 6 bases and J lost 4; bases outside the gene matches: 8. This CDR3 reads CASSQTSEKYNEQFF. The CDR3 bases are TGTGCCAGCAGCCAGACTAGCGAAAAATACAATGAGCAGTTCTTC.

There are many counts of this clonotype. The chain couples TRBV5-1 to TRBJ1-2; D unclear. CDR3 length equals 15 residues. Per germline, CDR1 SGHRS and CDR2 YFSETQ. Trimming removed 4 bases from V and 0 bases from J, with 13 bases in between. CDR3 amino acids: CASSLSTGANYGYTF. In DNA form, the CDR3 reads TGCGCCAGCAGCCTGTCCACCGGAGCTAACTATGGCTACACCTTC. Full variable domain (rest looked up from reference TRBV5-1 and TRBJ1-2): KAGVTQTPRYLIKTRGQQVTLSCSPISGHRSVSWYQQTPGQGLQFLFEYFSETQRNKGNFPGRFSGRQFSNSRSEMNVSTLELGDSALYLCASSLSTGANYGYTFGSGTRLTVV.

The sample holds a few counts of this clonotype. The V gene is TRBV3-1, the J gene TRBJ1-1; no reliable D call. Germline V gene lookup returns CDR1 LGHDT and CDR2 YNNKEL (reference sequence). Trimming took 1 base from V and 7 from J, leaving 10 bases between them. CDR3 length: 13 residues. CDR3 in DNA: TGTGCCAGCAGCCAAGTAACAAACGGTGAAGCTTTCTTT. Translated, it gives CASSQVTNGEAFF.

This clonotype was counted a few times. The chain joins TRBV10-2 to TRBJ2-2; a weak D match, TRBD2 (6 bases). CDR1 and CDR2 from the germline V gene are WSHSY and SAAADI. The ends were cut back, 3 bases at V and 6 bases at J, with 11 bases in the middle. The CDR3 has 14 residues. The CDR3, as DNA: TGCGCCAGCAGTGAACTAGCCGTGGCCGGGGAGCTGTTTTTT. Amino acids: CASSELAVAGELFF.

The V call is TRBV7-6, the J call TRBJ2-3, with 8 bases matching TRBD1. The CDR3 runs to 17 residues. With 5 bases clipped from V and 1 base from J, the junction kept 11 bases outside the gene matches. Germline V gene lookup returns CDR1 SGHVS and CDR2 FNYEAQ. CDR3 in amino acids: CASSKSFRGRGTDTQYF. The CDR3 DNA is TGTGCCAGCAGCAAAAGTTTCAGGGGGCGCGGCACAGATACGCAGTATTTT.

Many counts were recorded for this clonotype. The chain employs TRBV10-3 and TRBJ1-6; a weak D match, TRBD1 (5 bases). This CDR3 contains 15 residues. Germline V gene lookup returns CDR1 ENHRY and CDR2 SYGVKD. Trimming left V 5 bases short and J 4 bases short, with 12 bases between. The CDR3 DNA reads TGTGCCATCAGTCGGGACGGGGTGTATAATTCACCCCTCCACTTT. It encodes CAISRDGVYNSPLHF.